These T cell receptor beta chains were read from a single sample in a study of response to subunit inactivated influenza vaccine. TCRdb re-analysed the RT-PCR reads in MiXCR, keeping a single row per CDR3 protein. Of about 650,000 distinct CDR3 sequences in the sample, 13% to 15% were seen once. The specimen was PBMCs from blood, collected around 15 days before vaccination. These TCRs come from a man aged 50-60 years who received an inactivated influenza vaccine. Each CDR3 is given with its conserved first and last residue. The order of the fields is CDR3 length, D gene, V gene, J gene, clone size, CDR3 DNA, CDR3 protein. D genes are given only for firm matches. Expanded clones are given a class, and other clones once, few, many or no size at all.

length: 13
D: .
V: TRBV10-3
J: TRBJ1-5
size: few
DNA: TGTGCCATCAGTGAGTCGTTAGATCAGCCCCAGCATTTT
CDR3: CAISESLDQPQHF

length: 14
D: .
V: TRBV11-2
J: TRBJ1-2
size: .
DNA: TGTGCCAGCAGCTTAGTCCGGGGCCCGCCTCACTACACCTTC
CDR3: CASSLVRGPPHYTF

length: 11
D: .
V: TRBV12-3/TRBV12-4
J: TRBJ2-1
size: many
DNA: TGTGCCAGCAGTTTAAGTAATGAGCAGTTCTTC
CDR3: CASSLSNEQFF

length: 17
D: .
V: TRBV6-1
J: TRBJ2-2
size: .
DNA: TGTGCCAGCAGCAGCCCAGAGTCCAGGGTGTCCACCGGGGAGCTGTTTTTT
CDR3: CASSSPESRVSTGELFF

length: 20
D: TRBD2
V: TRBV28
J: TRBJ2-1
size: few
DNA: TGTGCCAGCACCTTAAGGCGGGGACTAGCGGGAGGCTACTCCTACAATGAGCAGTTCTTC
CDR3: CASTLRRGLAGGYSYNEQFF

length: 14
D: TRBD1
V: TRBV20-1
J: TRBJ2-5
size: few
DNA: TGCAGTGCTTCCGGCGGGACAGGGTTCGAGACCCAGTACTTC
CDR3: CSASGGTGFETQYF

length: 18
D: .
V: TRBV21-1
J: TRBJ2-6
size: few
DNA: TGTGCCAGCAGCAATCACACGACAGGCTCCCTTGGGGCCAACGTCCTGACTTTC
CDR3: CASSNHTTGSLGANVLTF

length: 15
D: .
V: TRBV7-9
J: TRBJ2-1
size: .
DNA: TGTGCCAGCAGCTTAATGAGTGGTGGCAAGGATGAGCAGTTCTTC
CDR3: CASSLMSGGKDEQFF

length: 16
D: .
V: TRBV30
J: TRBJ2-3
size: .
DNA: TGTGCCTGGAGTATGACATACAGGGTCGGGACAGATACGCAGTATTTT
CDR3: CAWSMTYRVGTDTQYF

length: 16
D: TRBD1
V: TRBV24-1
J: TRBJ1-5
size: few
DNA: TGTGCCACCAGTGACACCCGACAGGGGTCAAATCAGCCCCAGCATTTT
CDR3: CATSDTRQGSNQPQHF

length: 13
D: .
V: TRBV2
J: TRBJ1-2
size: .
DNA: TGTGCCAGCAGCCAAGTGGGGGGTCATGGCTACACCTTC
CDR3: CASSQVGGHGYTF

length: 16
D: .
V: TRBV12-3/TRBV12-4
J: TRBJ1-2
size: many
DNA: TGTGCCAGCAGTTCCGGGACACTATCAGTTCGCTATGGCTACACCTTC
CDR3: CASSSGTLSVRYGYTF

length: 13
D: TRBD2
V: TRBV29-1
J: TRBJ2-2
size: many
DNA: TGCAGCGTCGCCAGCGGGATGGGCGGGGAGCTGTTTTTT
CDR3: CSVASGMGGELFF

length: 12
D: .
V: TRBV10-3
J: TRBJ1-1
size: .
DNA: TGTGCCACCCATGGGACGAACACTGAAGCTTTCTTT
CDR3: CATHGTNTEAFF

length: 16
D: .
V: TRBV12-3/TRBV12-4
J: TRBJ2-3
size: .
DNA: TGTGCCAGCAGTTTAGCGCACGACAGGACCCGAGATACGCAGTATTTT
CDR3: CASSLAHDRTRDTQYF

length: 14
D: .
V: TRBV18
J: TRBJ2-7
size: few
DNA: TGTGCCAGCTCACCAGAACAGAACACCTACGAGCAGTACTTC
CDR3: CASSPEQNTYEQYF

length: 16
D: .
V: TRBV7-9
J: TRBJ2-2
size: .
DNA: TGTGCCAGCAGCTTAGAGGAGGGAGAGAACACCGGGGAGCTGGTTTTT
CDR3: CASSLEEGENTGELVF

length: 15
D: TRBD2
V: TRBV27
J: TRBJ2-1
size: few
DNA: TGTGCCAGCAGTCCCGGGACTAGCGGGGGGGGTGAGCAGTTCTTC
CDR3: CASSPGTSGGGEQFF

length: 15
D: TRBD1
V: TRBV5-1
J: TRBJ2-1
size: .
DNA: TGCGCCAGCAGCTTCCGGGACAGCGGTTACAATGAGCAGTTCTTC
CDR3: CASSFRDSGYNEQFF

length: 14
D: TRBD1
V: TRBV13
J: TRBJ1-6
size: once
DNA: TGTGCCAGCAGCCCGGGACAGGGGGCTTCACCCCTCCACTTT
CDR3: CASSPGQGASPLHF

length: 11
D: .
V: TRBV30
J: TRBJ2-3
size: .
DNA: TGTGCCTGGACTCCGGGAGATACGCAGTATTTT
CDR3: CAWTPGDTQYF

length: 15
D: TRBD2
V: TRBV3-1
J: TRBJ2-7
size: .
DNA: TGTGCCAGCAACGCCTCGACTAGCGGGGTAGGGGAGCAGTACTTC
CDR3: CASNASTSGVGEQYF

length: 13
D: TRBD1
V: TRBV27
J: TRBJ2-7
size: few
DNA: TGTGCCAGCATCGGACAGGGGACCTACGAGCAGTACTTC
CDR3: CASIGQGTYEQYF

length: 18
D: .
V: TRBV12-3/TRBV12-4
J: TRBJ2-1
size: many
DNA: TGTGCCAGCACCATCCGGTCGGTAGCTGGCTATCAACACAATGAGCAGTTCTTC
CDR3: CASTIRSVAGYQHNEQFF

length: 16
D: .
V: TRBV30
J: TRBJ2-3
size: .
DNA: TGTGCCTGGAGTGTACTGAGACCTCCGAACACAGATACGCAGTATTTT
CDR3: CAWSVLRPPNTDTQYF

length: 13
D: TRBD1
V: TRBV7-9
J: TRBJ1-1
size: .
DNA: TGTGCCAGCAGCTCAAGGACAGGGAACGAAGCTTTCTTT
CDR3: CASSSRTGNEAFF

length: 15
D: TRBD2
V: TRBV27
J: TRBJ2-3
size: .
DNA: TGTGCCAGCAGTTCCCCTAGCGGGAGTGCAGATACGCAGTATTTT
CDR3: CASSSPSGSADTQYF

length: 12
D: .
V: TRBV6-6
J: TRBJ2-5
size: many
DNA: TGTGCCAGCAGTTACGCCAAAGAGACCCAGTACTTC
CDR3: CASSYAKETQYF

length: 15
D: .
V: TRBV6-2/TRBV6-3
J: TRBJ2-7
size: .
DNA: TGTGCCAGCACCCTCGATGGCAGGGGAGTGGACGAGCAGTACTTC
CDR3: CASTLDGRGVDEQYF